This T cell receptor (beta chain) is from a study of cytomegalovirus exposure and HLA in healthy donors. Whole-study findings and limits: Cytomegalovirus-associated status was assigned to 150 to 200 TCR beta chains.

As to this clone: Its antigen is not identified.

V was pared by 0 bases and J by 8 bases, with 6 bases of the junction left unmatched. Germline V gives CDR1 LGHNA, CDR2 YSLEER. This CDR3 contains 15 residues. Researchers ran the PCR with 60 Vbeta and 13 Jbeta primers. Clones were sequenced by immunoSEQ multiplex PCR, and TCRdb holds only the in-frame ones, with some missing. The sample holds approximately 180,000 clones; about 81% are singletons and the top ten take about 1.7%. J is TRBJ2-1 and V is TRBV4-3, with 8 bases matching TRBD2. The specimen sequenced was PBMCs. The TCR sequence derives from a man younger than 35 in good health and CMV-seronegative. The CDR3: CASSQDWTSSYEQFF. The DNA of the CDR3 is TGCGCCAGCAGCCAAGACTGGACTAGCTCGTATGAGCAGTTCTTC.